This T cell receptor (beta chain) derives from a study of blood T cell repertoires in COVID-19. About the study: COVID-19 samples collected from the United States, Italy and Spain covered acute and convalescent phases.

This clone showed up just a few times. Using immunoSEQ multiplex PCR, the repertoire was profiled, and TCRdb retains in-frame clones only, with some absent. The data show 470,000 or so clones, approximately 83% seen once. The V gene end was trimmed by 4 bases and the J gene end by 4 bases; junction bases not matched to a gene: 10. The CDR3 sequence is 16 residues long. Germline lookup yields CDR1 ENHRY and CDR2 SYGVKD. The sample consisted of peripheral blood. V is TRBV10-3 and J is TRBJ2-1; 7 nucleotides agree with TRBD2. The sequence was collected from a human donor in a cohort sampled during active COVID-19. Written as DNA, the CDR3 is TGTGCCATCAGTGTTTCCCAAGCTAGCGGTTACAATGAGCAGTTCTTC. It is translated as CAISVSQASGYNEQFF.